Each of the 4 T cell receptor beta chains below was sequenced from the same sample in a study of blood T cells in healthy people across ages. Using a J-beta primer mix together with a sample-barcoded 5' primer, a second PCR was run for roughly 6 to 12 cycles. TCRdb itself ran the 5' RACE reads through MiXCR, one entry per CDR3 protein. Altogether approximately 760,000 distinct CDR3 sequences are present, around 25% being singletons, with the ten largest covering more than 8%. Separately, the same data were catalogued under a study of T cells of mothers and their children.

The material sequenced was blood. The origin of the receptors is a boy between 10 and 17 years old in good health.

This clonotype has just a few counts. The genes are TRBV10-3 and TRBJ2-1; D unclear. Germline lookup yields CDR1 ENHRY and CDR2 SYGVKD. Trimming left V 3 bases short and J 4 bases short, with 10 bases between. The CDR3 consists of 14 residues. The CDR3 here is CAISEPASYNEQFF. The CDR3 coding sequence is TGTGCCATCAGTGAACCGGCGAGTTACAATGAGCAGTTCTTC.

This chain uses TRBV6-7 with TRBJ1-6; 8 bases are a match to TRBD1. TRBV6-7 qualifies as an ORF whose function is uncertain. The CDR3 totals 15 residues. Germline trimming cut 2 bases from V and 9 bases from J; bases unmatched to any gene: 6. CDR3 protein: CASSYLDRGSSPLHF. The CDR3 region has the DNA TGTGCCAGCAGTTACCTAGACAGGGGTAGTTCACCCCTCCACTTT.

The chain employs TRBV7-9 and TRBJ2-7; D is possibly TRBD2 (5 bases). Germline assignment: CDR1 SEHNR and CDR2 FQNEAQ (reference sequence). The CDR3 is made up of 16 amino acids. Trimming left V 1 base short and J 5 bases short, with 18 bases between. CDR3 protein: CASSLGASSLSNEQYF. Written as DNA, the CDR3 is TGTGCCAGCAGCTTAGGGGCTAGCTCATTATCCAACGAGCAGTACTTC.

This clonotype showed up just a few times. This is likely a read error, given that the CDR3 carries no conserved phenylalanine or tryptophan at its end. The chain joins TRBV5-1 to TRBJ2-7; the match to TRBD1 covers 11 bases. J gave up 0 bases and V 4 bases, and 9 bases lay outside the gene matches. Per the germline V gene, CDR1 is SGHRS and CDR2 is YFSETQ. The CDR3 consists of 17 residues. Written as DNA, the CDR3 is TGCGCCAGCAGCCCTCGGACAGGGGGCATTACCTCCTACGAGCAGTACCTC. Translation gives CASSPRTGGITSYEQYL.